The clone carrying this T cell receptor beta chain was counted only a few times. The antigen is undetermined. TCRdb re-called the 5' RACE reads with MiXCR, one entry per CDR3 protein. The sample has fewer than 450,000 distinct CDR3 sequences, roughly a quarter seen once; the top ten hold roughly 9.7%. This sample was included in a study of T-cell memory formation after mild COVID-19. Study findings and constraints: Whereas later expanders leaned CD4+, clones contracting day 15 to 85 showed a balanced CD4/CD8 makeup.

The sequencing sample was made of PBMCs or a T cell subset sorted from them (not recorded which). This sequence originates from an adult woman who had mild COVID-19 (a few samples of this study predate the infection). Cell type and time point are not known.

In DNA form, the CDR3 reads TGTGCCAGCAGTGATCGGGACAGGGGGCCCAAAAACATTCAGTACTTC. Encoded protein: CASSDRDRGPKNIQYF. The rearrangement uses TRBV25-1 and TRBJ2-4, with 12 bases fitting TRBD1. The J segment lost 2 bases and the V segment lost 3 bases, leaving 2 bases of the junction unmatched. The CDR3 is made up of 16 amino acids. Germline-derived CDR1 and CDR2 are MGHDK and SYGVNS.